The T cell receptor (beta chain) described here comes from a study of shared clonotypes between healthy human individuals (TCRdb year 2020). As for the study more broadly: The cohort comprised two women and a few men aged 18 to 49 years. Per donor, leukapheresis produced somewhere between about 0.85 and 10 billion PBMCs. For each donor, CD4 naive and CD4 memory were each given three plates, CD8 naive was given two plates, and CD8 memory was given one plate. To increase sequencing depth and limit assay-specific biases, TCR repertoire library preparation and sequencing were carried out by different laboratories using diverse techniques. To estimate repertoire size and how much clonotypes are shared between individuals, the study performed deep sequencing of blood TCR repertoires from five healthy adults. The paper as a whole reports these results and caveats: Across a few donors, roughly 5.4% of naive CD4, approximately 4% of naive CD8, around 2.1% of memory CD4, and approximately 0.4% of memory CD8 clonotypes were shared. Naive subsets generally had larger estimated clonotype richness than memory subsets. Sampling was restricted to blood, and TCR repertoires in tissue are likely to differ from TCR repertoires in blood. Because the study included only a small number of donors, the genetic and exposure-history diversity represented was limited. Incomplete sequencing was indicated by rarefaction of sorted-subset datasets, despite the large sequencing depth. Pairwise subsampling led to the expectation that sequencing depth would affect the degree of clonotype sharing among donors. Compared with non-shared clonotypes, the clonotypes found in all four sorted-subset donors had higher generation probabilities.

In the case of this clone: This receptor's antigen is unknown. No per-base quality is available; no much larger clone lies one base away.

Using the deep immunoSEQ assay, multiplex PCR amplified TCR CDR3 regions from genomic DNA. For each cell subset, the extracted genomic DNA was distributed evenly across all wells of several immunoSEQ 96-well plates, and each plate served as one replicate. Each replicate PCR for sorted subsets received roughly 0.2 ug genomic DNA, equal to 30,000 or so T cell genomes. Purified libraries were measured with a Qubit 3.0 fluorometer, size-checked on a Bioanalyzer 2100, and measured again with the KAPA Library Quantification kit. Every immunoSEQ 96-well plate was sequenced on a dedicated single-read 150-cycle Illumina NextSeq 550 flow cell. In the authors' own workflow: Because the immunoSEQ output included only junctional sequences and no quality scores, the filtering could not be the same as the filtering used for full-length reads. Sequences were annotated with PyIR, a Python wrapper for IgBLAST v1.9, and V/J genes and CDR3 were assigned using IMGT germline references. Any read was removed if the V/J assignment was weak (E-value above 1e-6), the CDR3 was missing, or the read contained stop codons, out-of-frame junctions, or ambiguous translated residues. V3J clonotypes were defined as sequences sharing an identical inferred V gene, J gene, and CDR3 amino acid sequence. Percentage overlap between repertoires was computed as shared unique clonotypes divided by the size of the smaller repertoire. RTK rarefaction, the Chao1 estimator, and Recon v2.1 estimates of unobserved clonotypes were used to assess repertoire richness. Generation probabilities for all TCRbeta clonotypes obtained by the gDNA method from four donors were computed using OLGA. TCRdb took over this immuneACCESS table, retaining in-frame rearrangements with V and J assigned. Such tables are incomplete; in checked studies, under half of the missing clones stem from an unresolved V gene, and the remainder is unexplained. V and J calls and clone size are given by that table; D and trimming were obtained from the DNA. Here the sample has over 850,000 clones; 78% occur a single time. The biggest ten clones account for approximately 0.52% of the sample.

CDR1 MGHRA and CDR2 YSYEKL are derived from the germline V gene. From cysteine to phenylalanine, the CDR3 is 15 amino acids long. The retained sequence is limited to the CDR3, 45 bases, with the frame set at the first base. Trimming removed 1 base from V and 4 bases from J; the gene matches leave 4 bases unexplained. The donors were healthy, HIV-negative adults with no recently reported acute infections or vaccinations. Every donor was a Caucasian adult residing in Nashville, Tennessee, USA. CD4+ T cells were enriched by magnetic negative selection, after which naive cells were positively selected on CD45RA and the negative fraction was taken as the memory subset. Blood was collected by leukapheresis, and PBMCs were isolated by Ficoll-Histopaque density gradient centrifugation and then cryopreserved in liquid nitrogen vapor phase. Analytical flow cytometry was used to check the purity and quantity of each magnetically sorted T cell population. Genomic DNA was isolated from each sorted fraction and quantified by UV absorbance on a Nanodrop 2000c.

The TCR originated in a man between 18 and 29 years old in good health. Some clones in this sample may be carry-over from other donors' samples. Sequenced: memory CD4+ T cells from PBMCs. What this sample's cell subset or site label stands for: CD45RA-negative fraction. The chain links TRBV4-1 with TRBJ2-5, with TRBD2 matching 9 junction bases. The CDR3 corresponds to CASSQGLAEPETQYF. Here is the DNA: TGCGCCAGCAGCCAAGGACTAGCGGAACCAGAGACCCAGTACTTC.